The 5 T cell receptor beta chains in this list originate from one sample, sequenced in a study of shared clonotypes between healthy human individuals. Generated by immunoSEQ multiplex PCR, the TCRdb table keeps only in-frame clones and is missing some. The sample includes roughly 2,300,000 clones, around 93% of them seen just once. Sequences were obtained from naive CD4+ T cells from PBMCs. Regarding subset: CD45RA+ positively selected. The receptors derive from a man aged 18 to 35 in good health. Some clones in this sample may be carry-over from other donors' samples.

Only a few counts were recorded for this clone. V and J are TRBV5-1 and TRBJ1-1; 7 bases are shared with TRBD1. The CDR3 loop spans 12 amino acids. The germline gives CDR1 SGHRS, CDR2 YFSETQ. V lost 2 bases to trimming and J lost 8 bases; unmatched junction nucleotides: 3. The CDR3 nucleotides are TGCGCCAGCAGCTTTCAGGGGGACGAAGCTTTCTTT. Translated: CASSFQGDEAFF.

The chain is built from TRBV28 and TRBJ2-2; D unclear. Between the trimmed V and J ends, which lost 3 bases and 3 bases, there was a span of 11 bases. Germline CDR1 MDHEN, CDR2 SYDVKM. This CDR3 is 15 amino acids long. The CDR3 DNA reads TGTGCCAGCAGTTTCTCGGGTCTAGACACCGGGGAGCTGTTTTTT. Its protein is CASSFSGLDTGELFF.

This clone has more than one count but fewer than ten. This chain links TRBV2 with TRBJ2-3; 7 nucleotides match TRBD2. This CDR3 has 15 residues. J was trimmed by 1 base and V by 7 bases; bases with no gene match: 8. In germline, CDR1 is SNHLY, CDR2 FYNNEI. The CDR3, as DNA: TGTGCCAGCATCGCAAGCGGGAAGGGCACAGATACGCAGTATTTT. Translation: CASIASGKGTDTQYF. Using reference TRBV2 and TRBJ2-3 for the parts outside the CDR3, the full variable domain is EPEVTQTPSHQVTQMGQEVILRCVPISNHLYFYWYRQILGQKVEFLVSFYNNEISEKSEIFDDQFSVERPDGSNFTLKIRSTKLEDSAMYFCASIASGKGTDTQYFGPGTRLTVL.

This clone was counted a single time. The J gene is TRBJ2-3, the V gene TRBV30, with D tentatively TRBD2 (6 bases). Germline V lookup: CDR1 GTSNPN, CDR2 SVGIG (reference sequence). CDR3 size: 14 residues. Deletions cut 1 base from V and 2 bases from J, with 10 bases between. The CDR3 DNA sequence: TGTGCCTGGAGTGAGGCGGGATTCACAGATACGCAGTATTTT. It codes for CAWSEAGFTDTQYF.

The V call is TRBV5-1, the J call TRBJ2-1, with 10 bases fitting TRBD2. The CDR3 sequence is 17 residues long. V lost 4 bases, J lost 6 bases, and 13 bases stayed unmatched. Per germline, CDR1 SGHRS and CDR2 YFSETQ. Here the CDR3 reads CASSPIAGGTRGNEQFF. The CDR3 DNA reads TGCGCCAGCAGCCCCATAGCGGGAGGCACAAGGGGCAATGAGCAGTTCTTC.